The clone carrying this T cell receptor beta chain was seen at least ten times. TCRdb reprocessed the RT-PCR reads with MiXCR, giving one entry per CDR3 protein. The repertoire has about 700,000 distinct CDR3 sequences, approximately 15% of them found once; the top ten carry 3.6%. Germline V gene sequence: CDR1 LGHNA, CDR2 YSLEER. This CDR3 has 16 amino acids. V shed 2 bases, J shed 0 bases, and the junction held 5 bases outside the gene matches. Source material: memory CD4+ T cells from blood. V is TRBV4-3 and J is TRBJ2-3; 7 bases map to TRBD2. This TCR was recovered from a female donor in good health, serving as a healthy control. Written as DNA, the CDR3 is TGCGCCAGCAGCCAACTACTAGCGACTAGCACAGATACGCAGTATTTT. It specifies CASSQLLATSTDTQYF.